The clone carrying this TCR beta chain showed up just a few times. Some clones are missing from TCRdb's copy, which holds only in-frame ones; the method was immunoSEQ multiplex PCR. Of about 380,000 clones listed, 85% are singletons. This sample was included in a study of blood T cell repertoires in COVID-19. The sample was peripheral blood. This TCR came from a young woman with acute or convalescent COVID-19.

As DNA, the CDR3 is TGTGCCAGTACCGAGACTAGCTCTGGAAACACCATATATTTT. This gives the protein CASTETSSGNTIYF. This chain joins TRBV19 and TRBJ1-3, with no clear D. Trimming left V 7 bases short and J 0 bases short, with 10 bases between. The CDR3 runs 14 residues. Germline V CDR1 and CDR2: LNHDA, SQIVND (reference sequence).